This T cell receptor beta chain is drawn from a study of T cells of healthy individuals. This CDR3 spans 18 amino acids. Germline V gene data show CDR1 as SQVTM and CDR2 as ANQGSEA. V lost 6 bases to trimming and J lost 7 bases; unmatched junction nucleotides: 22. This clonotype came up a few times. Via MiXCR, TCRdb re-called the 5' RACE reads, giving one row per CDR3 protein. This sample has fewer than 75,000 distinct CDR3 sequences, with around 15% found just once. The sequence was collected from a human donor in good health. The chain uses TRBV29-1 and TRBJ2-5, with 11 bases that match TRBD1. The CDR3 region has the DNA TGCAGCGTGCTGGACAGGGGGCGCCGGGGGGAATCATTGGGGACCCAGTACTTC. Its translation: CSVLDRGRRGESLGTQYF.